The clone carrying this T cell receptor (beta chain) was recorded a few times. This entry is derived from a study of T cells after yellow fever vaccination. Study-wide context: Preparation used SMART-Seq v4 Ultra Low Input for the low-cell-number fractions.

TCRdb reprocessed the 5' RACE reads with MiXCR, giving one entry per CDR3 protein. This table has 340,000 or so distinct CDR3 sequences, approximately 12% appearing once. This clonotype was obtained from a man aged 18 to 30 who received the YFV17D yellow fever vaccine. Material: CD4+ T cells sorted from PBMCs, obtained 15 days after the yellow fever booster vaccination.

In DNA form, the CDR3 reads TGTGCCAGCAGTTATTCAGTCCCGGGGCCTTACAACCAGCCCCAGCATTTT. Translated, it gives CASSYSVPGPYNQPQHF. V is TRBV6-9 and J is TRBJ1-5, with D possibly TRBD1 on 5 matching bases. The CDR3 loop spans 17 amino acids. Germline V gene lookup returns CDR1 MNHGY and CDR2 SVAAGI. V gave up 0 bases and J gave up 7 bases, with 19 bases separating them.